One and the same sample provided the 2 T cell receptor beta chains below, sequenced in a study of blood T cell repertoires in COVID-19. Method: immunoSEQ multiplex PCR; TCRdb's copy keeps in-frame clones and lacks some. The top ten hold roughly 2.9% of the sample, which has some 130,000 clones, 80% to 90% seen once. The sample consisted of peripheral blood. These receptors all come from a man aged 55 to 70 with active or convalescent COVID-19.

The chain carries TRBV4-1 and TRBJ1-5; a weak D match, TRBD1 (5 bases). The CDR3 covers 14 residues. V lost 0 bases and J lost 9, with 12 bases in between. Germline CDR1 MGHRA, CDR2 YSYEKL. CDR3 sequence (DNA): TGCGCCAGCAGCCAAGATCGGGGGGAGAGGCCCCAGCATTTT. Residues: CASSQDRGERPQHF.

The CDR3 protein is CASSQGVTGRAFF. DNA for the CDR3: TGTGCCAGCAGCCAAGGGGTGACTGGTCGGGCTTTCTTT. The J gene is TRBJ1-1, the V gene TRBV3-1 (or the pseudogene TRBV3-2); D gene uncertain. The V gene's germline CDR1 is LGHDT and CDR2 YNNKEL (reference sequence). The CDR3 has 13 residues. V dropped 1 base and J dropped 11 bases, with 14 bases sitting between them.